This T cell receptor (beta chain) was profiled in a study of blood T cell repertoires in COVID-19. Participants spanned ages about 18 to 100 years and resided in fewer than 30 US areas. Original analysis: Cell counts per sample came from amplifying reference gene primers. Data came from immunoSEQ multiplex PCR; TCRdb stores just in-frame clones and leaves some out. For V, J and clone size, that table is used; D and trimming come from the DNA. The data contain 140,000 or so clones, around 83% of them singletons. Trimming took 2 bases from V and 1 from J, leaving 6 bases between them. CDR3 length equals 13 residues. This clone was counted between two and nine times.

The chain links TRBV12-3 or TRBV12-4 to TRBJ2-7, with D maybe TRBD2 (5 bases). Sequences were obtained from PBMCs or T cells enriched from blood (not recorded which). The receptor was isolated from a man aged 50 to 60 who had recovered from COVID-19. The chain's CDR3 is CASSLTGSYEQYF. CDR3 nucleotides: TGTGCCAGCAGTTTAACGGGGTCCTACGAGCAGTACTTC.